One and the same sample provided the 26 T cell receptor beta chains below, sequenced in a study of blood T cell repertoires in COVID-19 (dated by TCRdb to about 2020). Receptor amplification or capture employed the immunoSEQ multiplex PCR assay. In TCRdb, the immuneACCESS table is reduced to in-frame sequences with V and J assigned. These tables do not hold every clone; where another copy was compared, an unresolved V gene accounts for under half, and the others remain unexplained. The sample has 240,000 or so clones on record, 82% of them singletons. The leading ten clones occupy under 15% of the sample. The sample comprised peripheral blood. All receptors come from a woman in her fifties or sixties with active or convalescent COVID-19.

The CDR3 spells CAIRGGIEQYF. The DNA of the CDR3 is TGTGCCATCCGAGGCGGCATCGAGCAGTACTTC. The chain recombines TRBV10-3 with TRBJ2-7; D unclear. The CDR3 has 11 amino acids. With 8 bases removed from V and 6 bases from J, the gap between germline ends came to 11 bases. Germline loops: CDR1 ENHRY, CDR2 SYGVKD.

CDR3: CASSLLAGGTGELFF. The CDR3 bases are TGTGCCAGCAGCTTACTAGCGGGGGGTACCGGGGAGCTGTTTTTT. This chain uses TRBV11-2 with TRBJ2-2, with 11 bases matching TRBD2. The trim removed 2 bases at V and 5 bases at J, leaving 1 base unmatched. The germline V gene has CDR1 SGHAT and CDR2 FQNNGV. The CDR3 has 15 amino acids.

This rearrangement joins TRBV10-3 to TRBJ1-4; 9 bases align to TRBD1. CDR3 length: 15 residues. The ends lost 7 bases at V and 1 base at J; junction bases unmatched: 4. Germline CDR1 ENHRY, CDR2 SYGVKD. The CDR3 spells CAINPGQGTNEKLFF. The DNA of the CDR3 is TGTGCCATCAACCCGGGACAGGGAACTAATGAAAAACTGTTTTTT.

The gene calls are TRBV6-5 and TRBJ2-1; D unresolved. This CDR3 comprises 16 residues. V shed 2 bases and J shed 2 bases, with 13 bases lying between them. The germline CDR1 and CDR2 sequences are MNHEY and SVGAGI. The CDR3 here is CASSYPPRSAYNEQFF. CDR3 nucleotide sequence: TGTGCCAGCAGTTACCCCCCCAGGTCAGCCTACAATGAGCAGTTCTTC.

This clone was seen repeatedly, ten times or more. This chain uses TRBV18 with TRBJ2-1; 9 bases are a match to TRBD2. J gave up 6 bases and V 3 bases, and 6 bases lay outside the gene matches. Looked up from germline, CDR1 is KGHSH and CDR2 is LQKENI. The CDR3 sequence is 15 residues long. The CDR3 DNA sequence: TGTGCCAGCTCACCGGCCAGCGGGGGGAGCAATGAGCAGTTCTTC. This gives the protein CASSPASGGSNEQFF.

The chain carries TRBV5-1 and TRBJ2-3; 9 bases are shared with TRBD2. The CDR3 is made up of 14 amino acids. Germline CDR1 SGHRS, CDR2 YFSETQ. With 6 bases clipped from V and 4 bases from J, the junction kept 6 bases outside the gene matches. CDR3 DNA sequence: TGCGCCAGCAAGGAAGCGGGGGGTGCAGATACGCAGTATTTT. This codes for CASKEAGGADTQYF.

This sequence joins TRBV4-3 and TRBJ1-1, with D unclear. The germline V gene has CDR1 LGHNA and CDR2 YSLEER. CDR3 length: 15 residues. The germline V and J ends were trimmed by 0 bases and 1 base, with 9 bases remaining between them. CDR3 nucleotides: TGCGCCAGCAGCCAAGATACGCTCGGGAACACTGAAGCTTTCTTT. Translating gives CASSQDTLGNTEAFF.

The CDR3 sequence: CASSYSRDNHNSPLHF. CDR3 DNA sequence: TGTGCCAGCAGTTACTCTAGGGACAACCATAATTCACCCCTCCACTTT. The J gene is TRBJ1-6, the V gene TRBV6-5; a possible D gene is TRBD1 (6 bases). This CDR3 is built from 16 residues. Trimming took off 0 bases at V and 5 bases at J, with 11 bases between the two ends. Germline V lookup: CDR1 MNHEY, CDR2 SVGAGI.

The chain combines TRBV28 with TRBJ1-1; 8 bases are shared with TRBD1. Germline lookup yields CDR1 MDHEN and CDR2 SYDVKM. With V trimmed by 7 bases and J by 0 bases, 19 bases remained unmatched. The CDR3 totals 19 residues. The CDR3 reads CASIPGQGWIPQMNTEAFF. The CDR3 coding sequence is TGTGCCAGCATTCCCGGACAGGGATGGATACCCCAAATGAACACTGAAGCTTTCTTT.

The CDR3 region has the DNA TGTGCCAGCAACACGGGGAGGTACGGCTACACCTTC. Residues: CASNTGRYGYTF. The chain employs TRBV2 and TRBJ1-2; D not certain. The V end lost 7 bases, the J end lost 8 bases, and 14 bases lay between the germline ends. The CDR3 contains 12 residues. The germline V gene encodes CDR1 SNHLY and CDR2 FYNNEI. The entire variable domain, with the rest obtained from reference TRBV2 and TRBJ1-2, is as follows: EPEVTQTPSHQVTQMGQEVILRCVPISNHLYFYWYRQILGQKVEFLVSFYNNEISEKSEIFDDQFSVERPDGSNFTLKIRSTKLEDSAMYFCASNTGRYGYTFGSGTRLTVV.

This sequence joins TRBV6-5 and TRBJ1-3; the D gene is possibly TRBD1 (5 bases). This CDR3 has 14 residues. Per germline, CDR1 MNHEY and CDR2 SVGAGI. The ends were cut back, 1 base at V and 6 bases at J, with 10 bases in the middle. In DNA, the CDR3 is TGTGCCAGCAGTTACTTGGGGGGGGAAAACACCATATATTTT. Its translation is CASSYLGGENTIYF.

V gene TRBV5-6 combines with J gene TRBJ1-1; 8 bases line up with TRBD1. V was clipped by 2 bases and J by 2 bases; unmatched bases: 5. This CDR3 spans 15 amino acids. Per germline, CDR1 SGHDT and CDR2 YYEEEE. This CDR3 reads CASSFGQGGNTEAFF. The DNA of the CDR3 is TGTGCCAGCAGCTTTGGACAGGGCGGAAACACTGAAGCTTTCTTT.

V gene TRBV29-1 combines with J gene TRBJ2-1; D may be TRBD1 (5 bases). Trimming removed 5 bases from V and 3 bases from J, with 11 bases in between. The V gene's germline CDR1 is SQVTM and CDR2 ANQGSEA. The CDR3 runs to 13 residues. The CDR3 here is CSVHTGDYNEQFF. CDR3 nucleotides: TGCAGCGTTCACACAGGAGACTACAATGAGCAGTTCTTC.

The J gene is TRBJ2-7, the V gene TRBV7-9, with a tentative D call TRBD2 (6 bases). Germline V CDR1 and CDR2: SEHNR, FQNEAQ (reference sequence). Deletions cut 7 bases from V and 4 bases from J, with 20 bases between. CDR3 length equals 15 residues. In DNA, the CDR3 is TGTGCCAGCACCGAGAGGCAGAGCCGGGGGTACGAGCAGTACTTC. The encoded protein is CASTERQSRGYEQYF.

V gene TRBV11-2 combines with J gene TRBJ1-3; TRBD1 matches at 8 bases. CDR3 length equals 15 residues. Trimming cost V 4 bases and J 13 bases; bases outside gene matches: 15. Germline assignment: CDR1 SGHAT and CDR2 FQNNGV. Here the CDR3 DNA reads TGTGCCAGCAGCTCACCGACACAAGACAGGGGCGGAATATATTTT. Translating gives CASSSPTQDRGGIYF.

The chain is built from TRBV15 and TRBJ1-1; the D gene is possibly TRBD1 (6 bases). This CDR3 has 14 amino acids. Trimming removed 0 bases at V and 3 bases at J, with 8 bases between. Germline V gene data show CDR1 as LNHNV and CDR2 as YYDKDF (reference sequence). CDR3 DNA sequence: TGTGCCACCAGCAGAGATACAGGGTACACTGAAGCTTTCTTT. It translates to CATSRDTGYTEAFF. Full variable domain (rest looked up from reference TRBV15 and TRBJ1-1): DAMVIQNPRYQVTQFGKPVTLSCSQTLNHNVMYWYQQKSSQAPKLLFHYYDKDFNNEADTPDNFQSRRPNTSFCFLDIRSPGLGDTAMYLCATSRDTGYTEAFFGQGTRLTVV.

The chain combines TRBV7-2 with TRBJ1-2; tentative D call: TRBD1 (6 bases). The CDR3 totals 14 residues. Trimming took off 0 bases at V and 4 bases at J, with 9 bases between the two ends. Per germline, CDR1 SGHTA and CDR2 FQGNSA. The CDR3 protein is CASSLAGQSYGYTF. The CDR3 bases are TGTGCCAGCAGCTTAGCTGGACAGTCCTATGGCTACACCTTC. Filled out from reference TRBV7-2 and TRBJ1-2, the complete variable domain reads GAGVSQSPSNKVTEKGKDVELRCDPISGHTALYWYRQSLGQGLEFLIYFQGNSAPDKSGLPSDRFSAERTGGSVSTLTIQRTQQEDSAVYLCASSLAGQSYGYTFGSGTRLTVV.

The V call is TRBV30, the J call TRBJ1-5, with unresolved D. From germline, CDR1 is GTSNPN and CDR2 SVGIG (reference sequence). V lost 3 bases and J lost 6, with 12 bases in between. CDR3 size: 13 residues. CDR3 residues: CAWSGRLGQPQHF. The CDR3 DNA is TGTGCCTGGAGCGGCAGGCTGGGTCAGCCCCAGCATTTT. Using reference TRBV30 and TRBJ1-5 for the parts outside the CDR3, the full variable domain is SQTIHQWPATLVQPVGSPLSLECTVEGTSNPNLYWYRQAAGRGLQLLFYSVGIGQISSEVPQNLSASRPQDRQFILSSKKLLLSDSGFYLCAWSGRLGQPQHFGDGTRLSIL.

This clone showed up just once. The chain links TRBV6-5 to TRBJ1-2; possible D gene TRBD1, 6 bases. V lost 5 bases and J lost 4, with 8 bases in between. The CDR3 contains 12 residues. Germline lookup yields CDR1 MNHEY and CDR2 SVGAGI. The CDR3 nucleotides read TGTGCCAGCAGTACAGGGACCTATGGCTACACCTTC. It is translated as CASSTGTYGYTF.

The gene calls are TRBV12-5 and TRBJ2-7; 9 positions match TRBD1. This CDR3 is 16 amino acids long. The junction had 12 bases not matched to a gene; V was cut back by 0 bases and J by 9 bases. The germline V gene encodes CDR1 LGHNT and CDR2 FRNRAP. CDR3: CASGLVRGQGGIRQYF. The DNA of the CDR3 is TGTGCTAGTGGTTTGGTAAGGGGACAGGGAGGGATCCGGCAGTACTTC.

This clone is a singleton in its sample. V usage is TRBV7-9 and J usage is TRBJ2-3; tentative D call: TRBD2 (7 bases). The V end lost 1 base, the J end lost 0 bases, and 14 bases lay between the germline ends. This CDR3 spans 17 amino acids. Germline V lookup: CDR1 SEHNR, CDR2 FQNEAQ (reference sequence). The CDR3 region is CASSLGPGGASTDTQYF. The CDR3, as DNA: TGTGCCAGCAGCTTAGGCCCTGGGGGGGCTAGCACAGATACGCAGTATTTT.

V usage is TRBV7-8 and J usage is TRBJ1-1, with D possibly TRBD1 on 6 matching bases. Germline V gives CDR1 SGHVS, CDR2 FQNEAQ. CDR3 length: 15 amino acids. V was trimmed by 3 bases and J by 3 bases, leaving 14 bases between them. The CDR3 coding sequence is TGTGCCAGCAGCTTGGGACATTCCGGGGACACTGAAGCTTTCTTT. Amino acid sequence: CASSLGHSGDTEAFF.

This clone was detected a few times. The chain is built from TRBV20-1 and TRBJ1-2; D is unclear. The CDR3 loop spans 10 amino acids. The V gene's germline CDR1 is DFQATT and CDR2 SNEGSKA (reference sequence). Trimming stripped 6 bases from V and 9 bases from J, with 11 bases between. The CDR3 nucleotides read TGCAGTGCCTACTCGGGGAGCTACACCTTC. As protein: CSAYSGSYTF.

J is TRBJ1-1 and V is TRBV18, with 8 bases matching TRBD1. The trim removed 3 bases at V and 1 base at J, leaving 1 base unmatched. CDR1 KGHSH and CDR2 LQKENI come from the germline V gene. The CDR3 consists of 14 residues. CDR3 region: CASSPGQENTEAFF. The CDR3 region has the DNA TGTGCCAGCTCACCGGGACAGGAGAACACTGAAGCTTTCTTT.

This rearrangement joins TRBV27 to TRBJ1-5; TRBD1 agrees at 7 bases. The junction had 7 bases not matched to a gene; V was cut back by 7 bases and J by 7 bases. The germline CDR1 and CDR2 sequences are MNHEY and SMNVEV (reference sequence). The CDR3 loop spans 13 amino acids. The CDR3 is CASTLTGMQPQHF. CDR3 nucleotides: TGTGCCAGCACCTTGACAGGGATGCAGCCCCAGCATTTT.

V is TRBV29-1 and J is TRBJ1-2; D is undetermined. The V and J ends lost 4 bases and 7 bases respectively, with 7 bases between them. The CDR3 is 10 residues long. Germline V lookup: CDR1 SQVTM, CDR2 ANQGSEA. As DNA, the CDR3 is TGCAGCGTTGCGGTCGGTGGCTACACCTTC. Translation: CSVAVGGYTF.